This is a list of T cell receptor beta chains from one sample in a study of post-analysis software for immune sequencing data. TCRdb re-analysed the PCR reads in MiXCR, keeping a single row per CDR3 protein. Seen here are approximately 730,000 distinct CDR3 sequences, roughly 50% observed once, and the top ten hold roughly 5.2%. Sequenced input: blood. These receptors originate from a girl aged 10 to 17 with multiple sclerosis. CDR3s include the opening cysteine and the closing phenylalanine or tryptophan. D genes are given only for firm matches. For some rows the clone size is stated as once, few or many, or as a class when expanded; others skip it.

d_call	v_call	j_call	clone_size	cdr3_aa	cdr3_nt
NA	TRBV29-1	TRBJ2-3	many	CSVEQGTDTQYF	TGCAGCGTTGAACAGGGCACAGATACGCAGTATTTT
NA	TRBV20-1	TRBJ1-2	once	CSARADTVNGYTF	TGCAGTGCTAGAGCCGACACGGTGAATGGCTACACCTTC
NA	TRBV7-3	TRBJ2-2	NA	CASSLTGVNTGELFF	TGTGCCAGCAGCTTAACGGGGGTGAACACCGGGGAGCTGTTTTTT
TRBD2	TRBV5-1	TRBJ2-1	NA	CASSSGLAGGYDEQFF	TGCGCCAGCAGCTCGGGACTAGCGGGAGGTTACGATGAGCAGTTCTTC
NA	TRBV11-2	TRBJ2-7	few	CASSLRGRETYEQYF	TGTGCCAGCAGCCTTAGGGGCAGGGAGACCTACGAGCAGTACTTC
TRBD2	TRBV6-2/TRBV6-3	TRBJ2-7	NA	CASSPGLAGGMAEQYF	TGTGCCAGCAGTCCAGGACTAGCGGGAGGAATGGCCGAGCAGTACTTC
TRBD2	TRBV5-1	TRBJ2-1	NA	CASSLRTSGGPDEQFF	TGCGCCAGCAGCCTCCGGACTAGCGGGGGTCCGGATGAGCAGTTCTTC
NA	TRBV28	TRBJ1-2	once	CASSLLTFGSIGVYGYTF	TGTGCCAGCAGTTTATTGACTTTCGGGAGCATCGGAGTCTATGGCTACACCTTC
TRBD2	TRBV3-1	TRBJ2-7	NA	CASSPNRGSGSDLYEQYF	TGCGCCAGCAGCCCTAATCGCGGTAGCGGGAGTGATTTATACGAGCAGTACTTC
NA	TRBV9	TRBJ2-3	NA	CASSVGLSDTQYF	TGTGCCAGCAGCGTAGGGTTGTCGGATACGCAGTATTTT
TRBD1	TRBV20-1	TRBJ1-6	NA	CSARRTGSYNSPLHF	TGCAGTGCTAGGCGGACAGGGTCCTATAATTCACCCCTCCACTTT
TRBD2	TRBV12-3/TRBV12-4	TRBJ2-7	NA	CASSSLPGTSGSFSYEQYF	TGTGCCAGCAGTTCTCTCCCCGGGACTAGCGGGAGCTTCTCCTACGAGCAGTACTTC
NA	TRBV7-9	TRBJ2-1	NA	CASSSQRRGNEQFF	TGTGCCAGCAGCTCACAAAGGCGTGGCAATGAGCAGTTCTTC
TRBD2	TRBV7-8	TRBJ2-5	few	CASSNRLAGVRETQYF	TGTGCCAGCAGCAACCGACTAGCGGGAGTTAGAGAGACCCAGTACTTC
NA	TRBV6-5	TRBJ2-1	few	CASSYTGESYNEQFF	TGTGCCAGCAGTTACACGGGAGAGTCGTACAATGAGCAGTTCTTC
NA	TRBV20-1	TRBJ1-2	few	CSADRDNLNYGYTF	TGCAGTGCTGACCGGGACAACCTTAACTATGGCTACACCTTC
TRBD1	TRBV18	TRBJ1-2	once	CASSAGQGTAMNGYTF	TGTGCCAGCTCAGCGGGACAGGGGACGGCAATGAATGGCTACACCTTC
NA	TRBV12-3/TRBV12-4	TRBJ2-3	many	CASSPVRTDTQYF	TGTGCCAGCAGTCCCGTACGCACAGATACGCAGTATTTT
TRBD2	TRBV20-1	TRBJ2-1	NA	CSARATSFPLRGEQFF	TGCAGTGCTAGAGCGACTAGCTTCCCACTACGGGGTGAGCAGTTCTTC
NA	TRBV7-9	TRBJ2-3	NA	CASSRLEPPNFDTQYF	TGTGCCAGCAGTCGCTTAGAGCCCCCAAACTTCGATACGCAGTATTTT
NA	TRBV24-1	TRBJ2-1	once	CATSDGPEKSSYNEQFF	TGTGCCACCAGTGATGGCCCCGAGAAGAGCTCCTACAATGAGCAGTTCTTC
NA	TRBV27	TRBJ2-1	few	CASSLKGVPSSYNEQFF	TGTGCCAGCAGTTTAAAGGGCGTCCCGAGCTCCTACAATGAGCAGTTCTTC
TRBD2	TRBV6-2/TRBV6-3	TRBJ2-7	NA	CASNIAGRRNEQYF	TGTGCCAGCAATATAGCGGGAAGGCGGAACGAGCAGTACTTC
NA	TRBV7-2	TRBJ2-4	NA	CASSLVPGGGNIQYF	TGTGCCAGCAGCTTAGTGCCGGGGGGCGGGAACATTCAGTACTTC
TRBD2	TRBV29-1	TRBJ2-5	NA	CSVETSGAYELYF	TGCAGCGTTGAAACTAGCGGGGCCTACGAGCTGTACTTC
NA	TRBV6-1	TRBJ2-5	few	CASRTRREQYF	TGTGCCAGCAGAACACGTAGGGAGCAGTACTTC
NA	TRBV7-9	TRBJ1-4	NA	CASSSQGINEKLFF	TGTGCCAGCAGCTCCCAGGGGATTAATGAAAAACTGTTTTTT
NA	TRBV7-9	TRBJ2-7	NA	CAGSERGFYEQYF	TGTGCCGGCAGCGAACGGGGGTTCTACGAGCAGTACTTC
TRBD1	TRBV5-1	TRBJ1-1	NA	CASSSVDRLYTEAFF	TGCGCCAGCAGCTCCGTGGACAGGCTTTACACTGAAGCTTTCTTT
NA	TRBV12-3/TRBV12-4	TRBJ2-7	NA	CASSPLGSSSYEQYF	TGTGCCAGCAGTCCACTTGGGTCCAGCTCCTACGAGCAGTACTTC
TRBD2	TRBV12-3/TRBV12-4	TRBJ2-5	NA	CASSPSSGPEQYF	TGTGCCAGCAGCCCCTCTAGCGGGCCTGAGCAGTACTTC
TRBD1	TRBV4-2	TRBJ2-1	NA	CASSQGGQGSYNEQFF	TGTGCCAGCAGCCAAGGGGGACAGGGTTCCTACAATGAGCAGTTCTTC
TRBD1	TRBV6-5	TRBJ2-7	NA	CASGQGGSYEQYF	TGTGCCAGCGGACAGGGGGGGTCCTACGAGCAGTACTTC
NA	TRBV5-1	TRBJ2-7	few	CASSRQAPYEQYF	TGCGCCAGCTCCCGACAGGCGCCCTACGAGCAGTACTTC
TRBD1	TRBV12-3/TRBV12-4	TRBJ2-5	few	CASSPRAGGSGVETQYF	TGTGCCAGCAGCCCAAGGGCAGGGGGATCCGGTGTAGAGACCCAGTACTTC
NA	TRBV4-3	TRBJ1-4	NA	CASSQETATTNEKLFF	TGCGCCAGCAGCCAAGAAACTGCCACAACTAATGAAAAACTGTTTTTT
NA	TRBV7-2	TRBJ1-2	NA	CASSASGATGEYGYTF	TGTGCCAGCAGCGCATCTGGGGCGACAGGAGAATATGGCTACACCTTC
NA	TRBV15	TRBJ2-5	few	CAAGACRQETQYF	TGTGCCGCGGGGGCCTGCCGGCAAGAGACCCAGTACTTC
TRBD2	TRBV7-2	TRBJ2-7	NA	CASSPGGDAAYEQYF	TGTGCCAGCAGTCCTGGGGGGGATGCCGCCTACGAGCAGTACTTC
NA	TRBV20-1	TRBJ2-3	NA	CSAALGGAPDTQYF	TGCAGTGCGGCCCTAGGCGGGGCCCCAGATACGCAGTATTTT
NA	TRBV7-2	TRBJ2-6	few	CASSLGQPSSGANVLTF	TGTGCCAGCAGCTTAGGACAGCCGAGCTCTGGGGCCAACGTCCTGACTTTC
NA	TRBV5-1	TRBJ2-5	NA	CASSLEGPARQGTQYF	TGCGCCAGCAGCTTGGAGGGTCCGGCGAGGCAAGGGACCCAGTACTTC
NA	TRBV3-1	TRBJ2-7	NA	CASSQGPTEQYF	TGTGCCAGCAGCCAAGGCCCTACCGAGCAGTACTTC
NA	TRBV7-9	TRBJ2-1	NA	CASSLDFQEQFF	TGTGCCAGCAGCTTAGACTTCCAGGAGCAGTTCTTC
NA	TRBV4-1	TRBJ1-1	NA	CASSQERGGTEAFF	TGTGCCAGCAGCCAAGAGAGGGGAGGCACTGAAGCTTTCTTT
NA	TRBV12-3/TRBV12-4	TRBJ2-7	few	CASSLLREQYF	TGTGCCAGCAGCTTATTGCGCGAGCAGTACTTC
TRBD2	TRBV28	TRBJ2-7	few	CASRYGRAPYEQYF	TGTGCCAGCAGGTACGGGAGGGCCCCCTACGAGCAGTACTTC
NA	TRBV5-1	TRBJ2-5	NA	CASSFPTATGYQETQYF	TGCGCCAGCAGCTTCCCCACAGCCACAGGGTACCAAGAGACCCAGTACTTC
NA	TRBV9	TRBJ2-5	NA	CASSVGVRAEGAETQYF	TGTGCCAGCAGCGTAGGTGTCCGAGCGGAGGGGGCCGAGACCCAGTACTTC
TRBD2	TRBV20-1	TRBJ2-1	NA	CSASPSGRLNYNEQFF	TGCAGTGCTAGCCCTAGCGGGAGGCTAAATTACAATGAGCAGTTCTTC